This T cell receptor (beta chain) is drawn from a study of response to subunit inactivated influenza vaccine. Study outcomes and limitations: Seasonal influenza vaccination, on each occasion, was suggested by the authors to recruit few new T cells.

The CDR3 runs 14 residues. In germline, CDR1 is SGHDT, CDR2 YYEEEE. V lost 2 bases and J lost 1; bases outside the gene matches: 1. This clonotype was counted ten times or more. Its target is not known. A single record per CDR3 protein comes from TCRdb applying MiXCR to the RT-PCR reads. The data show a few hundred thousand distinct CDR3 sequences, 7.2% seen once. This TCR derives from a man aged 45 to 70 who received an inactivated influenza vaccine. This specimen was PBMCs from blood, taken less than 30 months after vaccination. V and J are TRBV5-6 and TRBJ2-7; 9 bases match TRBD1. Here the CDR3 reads CASSFGTGSYEQYF. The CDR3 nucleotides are TGTGCCAGCAGCTTCGGGACAGGGTCCTACGAGCAGTACTTC.